The rows below give T cell receptor beta chains drawn from one sample of a study of T cell changes during pregnancy in multiple sclerosis. Data came from immunoSEQ multiplex PCR; TCRdb stores just in-frame clones and leaves some out. This sample has approximately 30,000 clones, with roughly nine tenths found just once. Sequences were derived from CD4+ T cells from peripheral blood mononuclear cells, sampled in the first trimester of pregnancy. These receptors originate from a female donor in good health, enrolled as a control in a pregnancy study. Both conserved end residues are part of each CDR3. A D gene is named only where the DNA matches it firmly. Clone size is stated in some rows and not others, as once, few, many or a class when expanded.

D gene	clone size	J gene	V gene	CDR3 protein	CDR3 DNA
.	.	TRBJ1-2	TRBV7-9	CASSLADRGGYTF	TGTGCCAGCAGCTTAGCTGATCGCGGTGGCTACACCTTC
TRBD1	.	TRBJ1-3	TRBV13	CASSPGQGQGGNTIYF	TGTGCCAGCAGCCCGGGACAGGGGCAAGGTGGAAACACCATATATTTT
TRBD2	once	TRBJ2-2	TRBV7-2	CASSWGTTNTGELFF	TGTGCCAGCAGCTGGGGGACTACAAACACCGGGGAGCTGTTTTTT
.	once	TRBJ1-1	TRBV10-3	CAISEMETEAFF	TGTGCCATCAGTGAAATGGAGACTGAAGCTTTCTTT
.	.	TRBJ2-3	TRBV7-3	CASSLSTHQALDF	TGTGCCAGCAGCTTATCTACCCATCAGGCACTGGATTTT
.	.	TRBJ2-3	TRBV28	CASSSWPSTDTQYF	TGTGCCAGCAGTTCGTGGCCAAGCACAGATACGCAGTATTTT
.	.	TRBJ2-7	TRBV21-1	CASSLGQRRYEQYF	TGTGCCAGCAGCCTCGGACAGCGGAGATACGAGCAGTACTTC
.	.	TRBJ1-2	TRBV7-9	CASSFQGNQYGYTF	TGTGCCAGCAGCTTTCAGGGGAATCAATATGGCTACACCTTC
TRBD2	.	TRBJ2-7	TRBV19	CASQIAGGSYEQYF	TGTGCCTCACAGATAGCGGGAGGTTCCTACGAGCAGTACTTC
.	.	TRBJ1-4	TRBV5-1	CASSSGDLGRKLFF	TGCGCCAGCAGCTCAGGGGACCTCGGGCGAAAACTGTTTTTT
.	.	TRBJ1-2	TRBV28	CASRLQGGYGYTF	TGTGCCAGCAGGCTACAGGGAGGGTATGGCTACACCTTC
TRBD1	.	TRBJ1-3	TRBV4-3	CTSSQDRQGLNGNTIYF	TGCACCAGCAGCCAAGATCGACAGGGTCTGAATGGAAACACCATATATTTT
.	.	TRBJ2-7	TRBV27	CASYASSYEQYF	TGTGCCAGTTACGCCAGTTCCTACGAGCAGTACTTC
.	.	TRBJ2-7	TRBV5-4	CASSLGNRVGYEQYF	TGTGCCAGCAGCTTGGGTAACAGGGTCGGCTACGAGCAGTACTTC
TRBD1	.	TRBJ2-1	TRBV15	CATSRAGTGVDEQFF	TGTGCCACCAGCAGAGCCGGGACAGGGGTCGATGAGCAGTTCTTC
.	.	TRBJ1-1	TRBV28	CASSFTTGNTEAFF	TGTGCCAGCAGTTTCACCACGGGGAACACTGAAGCTTTCTTT
TRBD2	.	TRBJ2-2	TRBV10-1	CASSAAVAGAGELFF	TGCGCCAGCAGCGCTGCGGTAGCGGGGGCTGGGGAGCTGTTTTTT
.	.	TRBJ1-1	TRBV7-2	CASSSQGNTEAFF	TGTGCCAGCAGCTCACAGGGGAACACTGAAGCTTTCTTT
TRBD1	.	TRBJ2-3	TRBV11-2	CASSSNRGDTQYF	TGTGCCAGCAGCTCGAACAGGGGGGATACGCAGTATTTT
TRBD2	.	TRBJ2-3	TRBV18	CASSPLLAGGTDTQYF	TGTGCCAGCTCACCTTTACTAGCGGGAGGCACAGATACGCAGTATTTT
.	.	TRBJ2-3	TRBV5-1	CASSLLTDTQYF	TGCGCCAGCAGCCTATTGACAGATACGCAGTATTTT
TRBD1	.	TRBJ1-5	TRBV19	CASSPPKTGNQPQHF	TGTGCCAGTAGTCCTCCCAAGACAGGGAATCAGCCCCAGCATTTT
.	.	TRBJ2-1	TRBV11-2	CASSPSGRGTYNEQFF	TGTGCCAGCAGCCCCTCTGGGCGGGGGACATACAATGAGCAGTTCTTC
.	.	TRBJ1-3	TRBV12-5	CASGLGRSSGNTIYF	TGTGCTAGTGGTTTGGGACGGAGCTCTGGAAACACCATATATTTT
.	.	TRBJ2-3	TRBV5-6	CASGGRDTQYF	TGTGCCAGCGGAGGGCGGGATACGCAGTATTTT
TRBD1	.	TRBJ1-2	TRBV30	CAWRSGQGPYFGHGYTF	TGTGCCTGGAGATCTGGACAGGGGCCCTACTTTGGGCATGGCTACACCTTC
.	.	TRBJ1-3	TRBV15	CATSRDHGTNSGNTIYF	TGTGCCACCAGCAGAGACCACGGGACAAACTCTGGAAACACCATATATTTT
TRBD1	.	TRBJ2-2	TRBV6-4	CASRKQGAIGELFF	TGTGCCAGCAGGAAACAGGGGGCGATCGGGGAGCTGTTTTTT
TRBD2	.	TRBJ2-5	TRBV5-1	CASSWGLAGGQNQETQYF	TGCGCCAGCAGCTGGGGACTAGCGGGGGGCCAAAATCAAGAGACCCAGTACTTC
TRBD1	.	TRBJ1-2	TRBV2	CASSGQGGDYGYTF	TGTGCCAGCAGTGGACAGGGGGGGGACTATGGCTACACCTTC
.	.	TRBJ2-7	TRBV5-1	CASSLGSDTTEQYF	TGCGCCAGCAGCTTGGGCTCGGACACCACCGAGCAGTACTTC
TRBD1	.	TRBJ1-2	TRBV15	CATSRRDRESGYTF	TGTGCCACCAGCAGACGAGACAGGGAGTCTGGCTACACCTTC
.	.	TRBJ1-5	TRBV6-5	CASRGVGGNQPQHF	TGTGCCTCCCGGGGGGTGGGAGGCAATCAGCCCCAGCATTTT
TRBD1	once	TRBJ2-7	TRBV10-3	CAISSTGGFYEQYF	TGTGCCATCTCATCGACAGGGGGCTTTTACGAGCAGTACTTC
TRBD2	.	TRBJ2-7	TRBV6-6	CASSLKAGGYSYEQYF	TGTGCCAGCAGTTTAAAGGCGGGGGGGTACTCCTACGAGCAGTACTTC
TRBD1	.	TRBJ1-1	TRBV2	CASSGAGGANTEAFF	TGTGCCAGCAGTGGGGCAGGGGGCGCGAACACTGAAGCTTTCTTT
TRBD1	.	TRBJ2-5	TRBV2	CASSVGPGQGQETQYF	TGTGCCAGCAGTGTCGGACCGGGACAGGGACAAGAGACCCAGTACTTC